This TCR beta chain comes out of a study of CD4 and CD8 cells across lung adenocarcinoma regions. The CDR3 is made up of 14 amino acids. Germline V gene lookup returns CDR1 WSHSY and CDR2 SAAADI. In TCRdb, the PCR reads were re-called with MiXCR into one record per CDR3 protein. The table includes about 19,000 distinct CDR3 sequences, more than 45% detected once. Localized lung adenocarcinoma, a non-small cell lung cancer, affected the donors. The clonotype comes from a male donor with lung adenocarcinoma. The CD4 and CD8 labels of this study may be unreliable. This rearrangement joins TRBV10-2 to TRBJ2-3; 7 bases are a match to TRBD2. The J call is uncertain, as TRBJ2-7 better fits the DNA end. Sequencing was performed on CD4+ T cells from the margin of a lung tumor. CDR3 in DNA: TGCGCGGGCAGCGGGGTGGCAGAGGAAGATACGCAGTACTTC. Translating it yields CAGSGVAEEDTQYF.